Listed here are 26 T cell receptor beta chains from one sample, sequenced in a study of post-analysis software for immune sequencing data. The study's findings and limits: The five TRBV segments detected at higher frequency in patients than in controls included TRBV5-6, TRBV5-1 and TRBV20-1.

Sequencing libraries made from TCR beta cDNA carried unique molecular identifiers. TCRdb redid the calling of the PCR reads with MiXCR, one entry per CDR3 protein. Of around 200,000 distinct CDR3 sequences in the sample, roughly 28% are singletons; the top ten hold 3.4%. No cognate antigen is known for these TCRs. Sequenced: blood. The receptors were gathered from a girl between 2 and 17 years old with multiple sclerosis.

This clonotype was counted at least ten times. The CDR3 sequence: CASSYRSTDTQYF. CDR3 DNA sequence: TGTGCCAGCAGTTATCGTAGCACAGATACGCAGTATTTT. The chain recombines TRBV6-5 with TRBJ2-3, with no clear D. CDR1 MNHEY and CDR2 SVGAGI come from the germline V gene. The V end lost 3 bases, the J end lost 0 bases, and 4 bases lay between the germline ends. CDR3 length: 13 residues.

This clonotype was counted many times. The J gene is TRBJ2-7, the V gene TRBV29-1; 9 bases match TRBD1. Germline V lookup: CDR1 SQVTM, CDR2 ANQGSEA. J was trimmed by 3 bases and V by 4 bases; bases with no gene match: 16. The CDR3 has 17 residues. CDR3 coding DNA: TGCAGCGTTGTGATAAATTTGGGGACAGGGTTATACTACGAGCAGTACTTC. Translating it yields CSVVINLGTGLYYEQYF.

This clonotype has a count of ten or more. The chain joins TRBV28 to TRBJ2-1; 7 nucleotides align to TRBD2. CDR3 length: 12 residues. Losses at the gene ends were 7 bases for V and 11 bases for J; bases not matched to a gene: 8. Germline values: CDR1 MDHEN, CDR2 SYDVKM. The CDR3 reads CASNSGAGKQFF. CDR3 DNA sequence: TGTGCCAGCAACAGCGGGGCCGGGAAGCAGTTCTTC.

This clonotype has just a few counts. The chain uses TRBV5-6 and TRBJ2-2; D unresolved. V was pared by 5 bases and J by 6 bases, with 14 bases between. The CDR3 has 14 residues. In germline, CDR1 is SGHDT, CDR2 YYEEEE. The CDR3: CASRYGTDSGELFF. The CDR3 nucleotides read TGTGCCAGCAGATATGGAACGGATTCCGGGGAGCTGTTTTTT.

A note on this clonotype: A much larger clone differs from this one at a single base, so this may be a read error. The CDR3: CASSFSASREQYF. The CDR3, as DNA: TGCGCCAGCAGCTTTTCGGCATCGAGGGAGCAGTACTTC. The rearrangement uses TRBV5-1 and TRBJ2-4; TRBD2 is a possible D gene (5 bases). Germline assignment: CDR1 SGHRS and CDR2 YFSETQ. The ends were cut back, 2 bases at V and 13 bases at J, with 16 bases in the middle. CDR3 length equals 13 residues.

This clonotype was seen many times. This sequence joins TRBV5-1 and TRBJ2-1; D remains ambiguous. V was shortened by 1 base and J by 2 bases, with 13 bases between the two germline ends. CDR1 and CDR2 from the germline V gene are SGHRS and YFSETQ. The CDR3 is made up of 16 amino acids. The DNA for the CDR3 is TGCGCCAGCAGCTTGTTCGGCAGCGCAGCCTACAATGAGCAGTTCTTC. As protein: CASSLFGSAAYNEQFF.

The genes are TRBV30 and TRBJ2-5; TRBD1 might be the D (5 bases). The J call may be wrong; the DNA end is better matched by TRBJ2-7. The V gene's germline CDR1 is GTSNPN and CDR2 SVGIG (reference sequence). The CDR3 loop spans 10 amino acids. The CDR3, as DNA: TGTGCCCAGGGTGTGGGCGAGCAGTACTTC. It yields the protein CAQGVGEQYF.

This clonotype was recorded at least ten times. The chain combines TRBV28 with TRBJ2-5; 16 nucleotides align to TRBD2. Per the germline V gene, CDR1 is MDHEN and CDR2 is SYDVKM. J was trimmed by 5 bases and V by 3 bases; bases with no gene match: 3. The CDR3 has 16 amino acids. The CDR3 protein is CASSFPGLAGGETQYF. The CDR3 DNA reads TGTGCCAGCAGTTTCCCGGGACTAGCGGGAGGGGAGACCCAGTACTTC. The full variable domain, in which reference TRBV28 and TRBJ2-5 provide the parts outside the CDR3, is DVKVTQSSRYLVKRTGEKVFLECVQDMDHENMFWYRQDPGLGLRLIYFSYDVKMKEKGDIPEGYSVSREKKERFSLILESASTNQTSMYLCASSFPGLAGGETQYFGPGTRLLVL.

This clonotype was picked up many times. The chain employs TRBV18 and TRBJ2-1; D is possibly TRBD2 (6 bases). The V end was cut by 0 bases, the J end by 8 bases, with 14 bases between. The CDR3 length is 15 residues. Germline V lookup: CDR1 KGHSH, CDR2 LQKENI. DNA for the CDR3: TGTGCCAGCTCACCACCTTCTGCGGGAAGCCATGAGCAGTTCTTC. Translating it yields CASSPPSAGSHEQFF.

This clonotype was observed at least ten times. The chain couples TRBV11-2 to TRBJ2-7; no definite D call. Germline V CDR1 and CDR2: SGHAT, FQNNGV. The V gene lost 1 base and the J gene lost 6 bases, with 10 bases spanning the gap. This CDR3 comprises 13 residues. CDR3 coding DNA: TGTGCCAGCAGCTTAGTACGCGGCTCCGAGCAGTACTTC. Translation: CASSLVRGSEQYF.

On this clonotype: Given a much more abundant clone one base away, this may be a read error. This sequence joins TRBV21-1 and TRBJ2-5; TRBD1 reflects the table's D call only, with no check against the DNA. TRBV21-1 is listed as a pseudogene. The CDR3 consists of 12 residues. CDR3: CASPCGGETQYF. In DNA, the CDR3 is TGTGCCAGCCCATGCGGGGGAGAGACCCAGTACTTC.

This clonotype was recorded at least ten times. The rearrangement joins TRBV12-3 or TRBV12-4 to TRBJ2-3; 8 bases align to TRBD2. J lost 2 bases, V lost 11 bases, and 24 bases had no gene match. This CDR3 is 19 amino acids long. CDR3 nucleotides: TGTGCCGCTTACTCCCATCCCCCTACTAGCGGCGGTCCCACAGATACGCAGTATTTT. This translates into CAAYSHPPTSGGPTDTQYF.

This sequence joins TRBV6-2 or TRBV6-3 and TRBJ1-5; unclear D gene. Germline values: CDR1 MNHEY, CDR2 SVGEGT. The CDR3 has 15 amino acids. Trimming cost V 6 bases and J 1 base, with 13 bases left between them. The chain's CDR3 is CASSPDGISNQPQHF. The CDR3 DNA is TGTGCCAGCAGCCCCGACGGAATAAGCAATCAGCCCCAGCATTTT.

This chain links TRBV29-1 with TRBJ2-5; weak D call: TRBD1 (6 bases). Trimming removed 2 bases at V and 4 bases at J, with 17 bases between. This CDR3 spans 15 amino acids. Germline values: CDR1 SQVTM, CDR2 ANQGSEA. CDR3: CSVEPPGTRGETQYF. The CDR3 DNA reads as TGCAGCGTTGAACCGCCCGGGACAAGGGGAGAGACCCAGTACTTC.

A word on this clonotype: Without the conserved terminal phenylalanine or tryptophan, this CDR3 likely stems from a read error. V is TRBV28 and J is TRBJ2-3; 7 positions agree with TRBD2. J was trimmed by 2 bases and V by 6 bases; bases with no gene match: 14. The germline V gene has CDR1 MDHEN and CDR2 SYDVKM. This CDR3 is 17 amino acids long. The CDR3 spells CASSHGGRNPFTDTQYL. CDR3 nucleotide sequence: TGTGCCAGCAGCCACGGGGGGAGGAATCCCTTCACAGATACGCAGTATTTG.

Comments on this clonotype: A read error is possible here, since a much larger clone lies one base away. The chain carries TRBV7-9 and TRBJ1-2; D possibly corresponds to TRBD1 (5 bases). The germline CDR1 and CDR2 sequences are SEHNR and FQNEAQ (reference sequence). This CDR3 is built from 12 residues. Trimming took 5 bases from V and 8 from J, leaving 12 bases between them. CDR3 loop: CASSPPGRGYTF. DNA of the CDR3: TGTGCCAGCAGCCCCCCAGGGAGGGGCTACACCTTC.

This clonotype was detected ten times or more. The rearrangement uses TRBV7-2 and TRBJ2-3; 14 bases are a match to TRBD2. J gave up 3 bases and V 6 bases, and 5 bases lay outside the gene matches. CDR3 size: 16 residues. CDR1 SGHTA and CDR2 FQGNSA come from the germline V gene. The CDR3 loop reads CASRWTSGRTTDTQYF. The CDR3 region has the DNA TGTGCCAGCAGATGGACTAGCGGGAGGACGACAGATACGCAGTATTTT.

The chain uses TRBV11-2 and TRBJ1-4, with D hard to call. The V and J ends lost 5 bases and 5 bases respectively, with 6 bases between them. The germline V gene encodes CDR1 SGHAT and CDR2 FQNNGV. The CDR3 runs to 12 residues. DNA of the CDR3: TGTGCCAGCAGCCAAAGGAATGAAAAACTGTTTTTT. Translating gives CASSQRNEKLFF. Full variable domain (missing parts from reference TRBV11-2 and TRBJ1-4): EAGVAQSPRYKIIEKRQSVAFWCNPISGHATLYWYQQILGQGPKLLIQFQNNGVVDDSQLPKDRFSAERLKGVDSTLKIQPAKLEDSAVYLCASSQRNEKLFFGSGTQLSVL.

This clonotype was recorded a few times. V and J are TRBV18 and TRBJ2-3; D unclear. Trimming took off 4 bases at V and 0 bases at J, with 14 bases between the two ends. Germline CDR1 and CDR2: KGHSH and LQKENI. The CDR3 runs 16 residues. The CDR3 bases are TGTGCCAGCTCACATGTACCGGCGACTAGCACAGATACGCAGTATTTT. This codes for CASSHVPATSTDTQYF.

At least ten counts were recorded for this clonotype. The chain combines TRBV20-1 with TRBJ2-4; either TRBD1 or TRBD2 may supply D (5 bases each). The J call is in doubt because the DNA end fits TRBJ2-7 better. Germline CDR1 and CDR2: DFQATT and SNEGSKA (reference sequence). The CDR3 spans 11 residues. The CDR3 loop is CSSIRGHEQYF. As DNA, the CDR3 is TGCAGTTCAATCCGGGGCCACGAGCAGTACTTC.

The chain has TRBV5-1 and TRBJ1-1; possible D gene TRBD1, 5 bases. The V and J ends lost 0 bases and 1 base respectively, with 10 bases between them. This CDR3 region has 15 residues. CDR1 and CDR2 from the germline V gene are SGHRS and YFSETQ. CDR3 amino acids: CASSLEGGANTEAFF. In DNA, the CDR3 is TGCGCCAGCAGCTTGGAGGGAGGGGCGAACACTGAAGCTTTCTTT.

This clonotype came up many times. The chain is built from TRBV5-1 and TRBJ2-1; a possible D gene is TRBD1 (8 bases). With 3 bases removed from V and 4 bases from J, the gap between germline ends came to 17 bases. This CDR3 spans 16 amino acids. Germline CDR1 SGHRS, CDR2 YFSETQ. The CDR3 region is CASSSTGGDVYNEQFF. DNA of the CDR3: TGCGCCAGCAGCTCCACAGGGGGGGACGTTTACAATGAGCAGTTCTTC.

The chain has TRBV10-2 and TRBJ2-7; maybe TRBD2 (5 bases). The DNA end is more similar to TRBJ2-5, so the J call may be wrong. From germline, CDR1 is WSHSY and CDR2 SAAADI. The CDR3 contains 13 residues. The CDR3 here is CASSYGGRETQYF. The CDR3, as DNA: TGCGCCAGCTCCTACGGAGGCAGGGAGACCCAGTACTTC.

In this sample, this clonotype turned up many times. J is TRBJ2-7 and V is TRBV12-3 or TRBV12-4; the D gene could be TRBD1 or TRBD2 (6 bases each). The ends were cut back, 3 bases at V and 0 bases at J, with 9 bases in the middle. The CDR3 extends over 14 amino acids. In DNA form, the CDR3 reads TGTGCCAGCAGTTTTGGGGGGCCCTCCTACGAGCAGTACTTC. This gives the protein CASSFGGPSYEQYF.

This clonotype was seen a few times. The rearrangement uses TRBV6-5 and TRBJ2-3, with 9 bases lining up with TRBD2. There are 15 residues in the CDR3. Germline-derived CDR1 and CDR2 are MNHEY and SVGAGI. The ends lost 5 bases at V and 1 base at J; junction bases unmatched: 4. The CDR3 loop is CASSLRTSGTDTQYF. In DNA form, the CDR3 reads TGTGCCAGCAGTCTCAGGACTAGCGGCACAGATACGCAGTATTTT.

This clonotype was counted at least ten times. The CDR3: CASSYQQGNYGYTF. In nucleotides, the CDR3 is TGTGCCAGCAGTTACCAACAGGGAAACTATGGCTACACCTTC. J is TRBJ1-2 and V is TRBV6-6; D perhaps matches TRBD1 (6 bases). CDR1 is MNHNY and CDR2 is SVGAGI in the germline V gene (reference sequence). The CDR3 extends over 14 amino acids. Trimming pared 2 bases from V and 2 bases from J, leaving 9 bases between.